What follows is one T cell receptor beta chain and its context. Its antigen is undetermined. Sequencing was performed with immunoSEQ multiplex PCR; in TCRdb, only in-frame clones are kept and a portion is missing. The table shows some 60,000 clones, with 86% occurring only once. This specimen comes from a study of a mutant IDH1 vaccine in newly diagnosed glioma. Trimming took off 1 base at V and 4 bases at J, with 11 bases between the two ends. The CDR3 is 14 amino acids. Germline CDR1 is SGHKS and CDR2 is YYEKEE (reference sequence). The time point denotes: week 35, safety follow-up. Doses consisted of 300 ug of mutant IDH1 20-mer peptide each, paired with topical imiquimod.

The sample here was PBMCs, taken from a glioma patient whose treatment included an IDH1 peptide vaccine. The sequence was collected from a man aged 35-49 years with glioma. The rearrangement joins TRBV5-5 to TRBJ1-1; D gene unclear. CDR3 in amino acids: CASSLWGAGTEAFF. CDR3 DNA: TGTGCCAGCAGCTTGTGGGGAGCGGGCACTGAAGCTTTCTTT.